A single sample gave rise to the 18 T cell receptor beta chains below, sequenced in a study of cytomegalovirus exposure and HLA in healthy donors (dated by TCRdb to 2016 to 2017). Library preparation employed the immunoSEQ multiplex PCR assay. For the multiplex PCR, a mixture combining 60 forward primers for TCR Vbeta segments and 13 reverse primers for TCR Jbeta segments was used. TCRdb retrieved this table from immuneACCESS and kept in-frame rearrangements only. Not all clones are present; in checked studies, unresolved V genes account for under half, and no reason is known for the remainder. In this sample the table shows some 150,000 clones, 55% to 65% of which occur a single time. The top ten constitute roughly 2.9% of the sample. Sequencing was done on a sample of PBMCs. Every receptor here comes from a man aged 35 to 55 in good health and CMV-seronegative.

The chain uses TRBV4-3 and TRBJ2-2; 7 nucleotides align to TRBD2. CDR1 is LGHNA, CDR2 YSLEER, per germline. This CDR3 spans 16 amino acids. Germline trimming cut 0 bases from V and 6 bases from J; bases unmatched to any gene: 7. This chain's CDR3 is CASSQDAGVKAGELFF. The CDR3 nucleotides are TGCGCCAGCAGCCAAGACGCGGGAGTGAAGGCCGGGGAGCTGTTTTTT.

This chain links TRBV2 with TRBJ2-7, with 8 bases lining up with TRBD2. CDR1 and CDR2 from the germline V gene are SNHLY and FYNNEI. After removal of 5 bases from V and 6 bases from J, the junction contained 21 bases not matched to a gene. The CDR3 covers 18 residues. The CDR3 loop reads CASSPPGGREVQIAEQYF. In DNA form, the CDR3 reads TGTGCCAGCAGTCCCCCCGGGGGGCGGGAGGTCCAGATTGCCGAGCAGTACTTC.

V and J are TRBV5-4 and TRBJ2-5; a weak D match, TRBD1 (5 bases). The CDR3 spans 14 residues. V was pared by 0 bases and J by 0 bases, with 6 bases between. Germline assignment: CDR1 SGHNT and CDR2 YYREEE (reference sequence). DNA for the CDR3: TGTGCCAGCAGCTTGGGACAGAACCAAGAGACCCAGTACTTC. The encoded protein is CASSLGQNQETQYF.

CDR3 DNA: TGTGCCAGCAGCGTAGGTTGGGGACTAGTAACTAAAGATACGCAGTATTTT. This gives the protein CASSVGWGLVTKDTQYF. The gene calls are TRBV9 and TRBJ2-3, with 8 bases fitting TRBD2. The J segment lost 5 bases and the V segment lost 0 bases, leaving 11 bases of the junction unmatched. The CDR3 runs 17 residues. The germline V gene encodes CDR1 SGDLS and CDR2 YYNGEE.

This rearrangement joins TRBV9 to TRBJ2-7; D remains ambiguous. Trimming stripped 4 bases from V and 3 bases from J, with 14 bases between. Germline V gene sequence: CDR1 SGDLS, CDR2 YYNGEE. The CDR3 is 14 residues long. CDR3 coding DNA: TGTGCCAGCAGCCCCCCAAGTGGCGGCTACGAGCAGTACTTC. Protein product: CASSPPSGGYEQYF.

This clone was detected a few times. This chain uses TRBV27 with TRBJ2-7, with 7 positions matching TRBD1. J was trimmed by 7 bases and V by 6 bases; bases with no gene match: 9. CDR1 and CDR2 from the germline V gene are MNHEY and SMNVEV (reference sequence). The CDR3 runs 13 residues. The CDR3 spells CASRLTGYAEQYF. Written as DNA, the CDR3 is TGTGCCAGCAGGTTGACAGGGTACGCGGAGCAGTACTTC.

The V and J genes are TRBV6-5 and TRBJ1-2; perhaps TRBD1 as D (5 bases). This CDR3 contains 15 residues. Germline CDR1 and CDR2: MNHEY and SVGAGI. The V gene lost 2 bases and the J gene lost 4 bases, with 14 bases spanning the gap. CDR3 coding DNA: TGTGCCAGCAGTTACGGGGCCAACCTCGGCTATGGCTACACCTTC. Protein product: CASSYGANLGYGYTF.

This clone was detected a few times. The rearrangement uses TRBV7-2 and TRBJ2-5; D not certain. The germline V gene has CDR1 SGHTA and CDR2 FQGNSA. CDR3 length: 13 residues. Trimming removed 7 bases at V and 1 base at J, with 10 bases between. CDR3 DNA: TGTGCCAGCACACATACGCCCCAAGAGACCCAGTACTTC. It specifies CASTHTPQETQYF. Based on the CDR3 plus reference TRBV7-2 and TRBJ2-5, the full variable domain is GAGVSQSPSNKVTEKGKDVELRCDPISGHTALYWYRQSLGQGLEFLIYFQGNSAPDKSGLPSDRFSAERTGGSVSTLTIQRTQQEDSAVYLCASTHTPQETQYFGPGTRLLVL.

The rearrangement joins TRBV19 to TRBJ2-6, with 7 nucleotides matching TRBD1. V gave up 10 bases and J gave up 0 bases; unmatched junction bases: 18. Germline assignment: CDR1 LNHDA and CDR2 SQIVND (reference sequence). CDR3 length: 19 residues. The CDR3 loop is CATSGAVGQTFSGANVLTF. The CDR3 nucleotides read TGTGCCACTTCCGGCGCGGTGGGACAGACGTTCTCTGGGGCCAACGTCCTGACTTTC. The whole variable domain, filled in from reference TRBV19 and TRBJ2-6, reads DGGITQSPKYLFRKEGQNVTLSCEQNLNHDAMYWYRQDPGQGLRLIYYSQIVNDFQKGDIAEGYSVSREKKESFPLTVTSAQKNPTAFYLCATSGAVGQTFSGANVLTFGAGSRLTVL.

V and J are TRBV19 and TRBJ2-3, with 7 bases lining up with TRBD2. Germline CDR1 and CDR2: LNHDA and SQIVND (reference sequence). J gave up 2 bases and V 4 bases, and 9 bases lay outside the gene matches. This CDR3 has 16 residues. CDR3 coding DNA: TGTGCCAGTAGTAGCCGGGGCGGGGGAAACACAGATACGCAGTATTTT. Translating it yields CASSSRGGGNTDTQYF.

This chain links TRBV4-1 with TRBJ1-3, with 11 bases fitting TRBD1. V shed 1 base, J shed 1 base, and the junction held 6 bases outside the gene matches. Germline loops: CDR1 MGHRA, CDR2 YSYEKL. The CDR3 contains 18 residues. The CDR3 region has the DNA TGCGCCAGCAGCCAAGGAATCCGGGACAGGGGGTCTGGAAACACCATATATTTT. Translated, it gives CASSQGIRDRGSGNTIYF.

This clone was detected a few times. The V gene is TRBV18, the J gene TRBJ1-4, with TRBD1 matching over 7 bases. CDR3 length: 15 residues. From germline, CDR1 is KGHSH and CDR2 LQKENI. Germline trimming cut 3 bases from V and 0 bases from J; bases unmatched to any gene: 1. Here the CDR3 DNA reads TGTGCCAGCTCACCTCAGGGGGCAACTAATGAAAAACTGTTTTTT. Translated: CASSPQGATNEKLFF.

V gene TRBV7-3 combines with J gene TRBJ2-2, with 7 bases matching TRBD1. The V and J ends lost 0 bases and 6 bases, in that order; junction bases with no gene match: 4. Germline CDR1 reads SGHTA; CDR2 reads FQGTGA. The CDR3 totals 15 residues. DNA of the CDR3: TGTGCCAGCAGCTTAACAGGGGGCGCTTCCGGGGAGCTGTTTTTT. Translated, it gives CASSLTGGASGELFF.

This clone has a handful of counts. The rearrangement joins TRBV4-1 to TRBJ2-7, with 10 bases that match TRBD2. The CDR3 is made up of 17 amino acids. V lost 3 bases and J lost 0; bases outside the gene matches: 8. The V gene's germline CDR1 is MGHRA and CDR2 YSYEKL. CDR3 sequence: CASSHGPSGSSSYEQYF. The CDR3 nucleotides read TGCGCCAGCAGCCATGGACCTAGCGGGAGTAGCTCCTACGAGCAGTACTTC.

This chain links TRBV7-7 with TRBJ2-3; D uncertain. The V gene's germline CDR1 is SSHAT and CDR2 FNYEAQ (reference sequence). This CDR3 contains 15 residues. V shed 1 base and J shed 0 bases, with 8 bases lying between them. The CDR3 sequence is CASSLDGSSTDTQYF. The CDR3 nucleotides are TGTGCCAGCAGCTTAGACGGTTCTAGCACAGATACGCAGTATTTT.

The chain employs TRBV28 and TRBJ1-5, with TRBD1 matching over 7 bases. The CDR3 loop spans 13 amino acids. V lost 6 bases and J lost 7; bases outside the gene matches: 6. Germline lookup yields CDR1 MDHEN and CDR2 SYDVKM. This CDR3 reads CASSEQGKQPQHF. The CDR3, as DNA: TGTGCCAGCAGCGAACAGGGGAAACAGCCCCAGCATTTT.

The chain employs TRBV6-6 and TRBJ2-7; D not certain. This CDR3 has 16 amino acids. The germline V gene encodes CDR1 MNHNY and CDR2 SVGAGI (reference sequence). Trimming removed 0 bases from V and 4 bases from J, with 16 bases in between. As DNA, the CDR3 is TGTGCCAGCAGTTACTCGCCGGCTACCCTCGGGTACGAGCAGTACTTC. Translated: CASSYSPATLGYEQYF.

This clone was seen a handful of times. V is TRBV2 and J is TRBJ2-3, with 13 bases lining up with TRBD2. The ends lost 4 bases at V and 3 bases at J; junction bases unmatched: 10. CDR3 length equals 18 residues. Germline V CDR1 and CDR2: SNHLY, FYNNEI. Here the CDR3 DNA reads TGTGCCAGCAGTGCCCAGGGGAGACTAGCGGGGGGAACAGATACGCAGTATTTT. This encodes CASSAQGRLAGGTDTQYF.